This T cell receptor (beta chain) is drawn from a study of regulatory and conventional T cells in RAG deficiency. Conventional CD4+ T cells were sorted from blood as CD25-low CD127-high cells. Profiling relied on immunoSEQ multiplex PCR, and the TCRdb table lists in-frame clones only, not all of them. The profile covers more than 20,000 clones, with 95% to 97% appearing a single time and 1% to 1.5% taken by the ten largest. The same specimen was also included in a second study, on regulatory T cells. That source notes: Amplification used 52 TRBV primers and 13 TRBJ primers.

Sequencing was performed on CD25- CD4+ T cells sorted from blood. The clonotype originates from a human donor in good health.

In nucleotides, the CDR3 is TGTGCCAGCAGTCTGGGACAGGGGGCAACGAACACTGAAGCTTTCTTT. This gives the protein CASSLGQGATNTEAFF. The V gene is TRBV5-6, the J gene TRBJ1-1; 12 nucleotides align to TRBD1. V lost 5 bases, J lost 1 base, and 6 bases stayed unmatched. Germline CDR1 SGHDT, CDR2 YYEEEE. This CDR3 is built from 16 residues.